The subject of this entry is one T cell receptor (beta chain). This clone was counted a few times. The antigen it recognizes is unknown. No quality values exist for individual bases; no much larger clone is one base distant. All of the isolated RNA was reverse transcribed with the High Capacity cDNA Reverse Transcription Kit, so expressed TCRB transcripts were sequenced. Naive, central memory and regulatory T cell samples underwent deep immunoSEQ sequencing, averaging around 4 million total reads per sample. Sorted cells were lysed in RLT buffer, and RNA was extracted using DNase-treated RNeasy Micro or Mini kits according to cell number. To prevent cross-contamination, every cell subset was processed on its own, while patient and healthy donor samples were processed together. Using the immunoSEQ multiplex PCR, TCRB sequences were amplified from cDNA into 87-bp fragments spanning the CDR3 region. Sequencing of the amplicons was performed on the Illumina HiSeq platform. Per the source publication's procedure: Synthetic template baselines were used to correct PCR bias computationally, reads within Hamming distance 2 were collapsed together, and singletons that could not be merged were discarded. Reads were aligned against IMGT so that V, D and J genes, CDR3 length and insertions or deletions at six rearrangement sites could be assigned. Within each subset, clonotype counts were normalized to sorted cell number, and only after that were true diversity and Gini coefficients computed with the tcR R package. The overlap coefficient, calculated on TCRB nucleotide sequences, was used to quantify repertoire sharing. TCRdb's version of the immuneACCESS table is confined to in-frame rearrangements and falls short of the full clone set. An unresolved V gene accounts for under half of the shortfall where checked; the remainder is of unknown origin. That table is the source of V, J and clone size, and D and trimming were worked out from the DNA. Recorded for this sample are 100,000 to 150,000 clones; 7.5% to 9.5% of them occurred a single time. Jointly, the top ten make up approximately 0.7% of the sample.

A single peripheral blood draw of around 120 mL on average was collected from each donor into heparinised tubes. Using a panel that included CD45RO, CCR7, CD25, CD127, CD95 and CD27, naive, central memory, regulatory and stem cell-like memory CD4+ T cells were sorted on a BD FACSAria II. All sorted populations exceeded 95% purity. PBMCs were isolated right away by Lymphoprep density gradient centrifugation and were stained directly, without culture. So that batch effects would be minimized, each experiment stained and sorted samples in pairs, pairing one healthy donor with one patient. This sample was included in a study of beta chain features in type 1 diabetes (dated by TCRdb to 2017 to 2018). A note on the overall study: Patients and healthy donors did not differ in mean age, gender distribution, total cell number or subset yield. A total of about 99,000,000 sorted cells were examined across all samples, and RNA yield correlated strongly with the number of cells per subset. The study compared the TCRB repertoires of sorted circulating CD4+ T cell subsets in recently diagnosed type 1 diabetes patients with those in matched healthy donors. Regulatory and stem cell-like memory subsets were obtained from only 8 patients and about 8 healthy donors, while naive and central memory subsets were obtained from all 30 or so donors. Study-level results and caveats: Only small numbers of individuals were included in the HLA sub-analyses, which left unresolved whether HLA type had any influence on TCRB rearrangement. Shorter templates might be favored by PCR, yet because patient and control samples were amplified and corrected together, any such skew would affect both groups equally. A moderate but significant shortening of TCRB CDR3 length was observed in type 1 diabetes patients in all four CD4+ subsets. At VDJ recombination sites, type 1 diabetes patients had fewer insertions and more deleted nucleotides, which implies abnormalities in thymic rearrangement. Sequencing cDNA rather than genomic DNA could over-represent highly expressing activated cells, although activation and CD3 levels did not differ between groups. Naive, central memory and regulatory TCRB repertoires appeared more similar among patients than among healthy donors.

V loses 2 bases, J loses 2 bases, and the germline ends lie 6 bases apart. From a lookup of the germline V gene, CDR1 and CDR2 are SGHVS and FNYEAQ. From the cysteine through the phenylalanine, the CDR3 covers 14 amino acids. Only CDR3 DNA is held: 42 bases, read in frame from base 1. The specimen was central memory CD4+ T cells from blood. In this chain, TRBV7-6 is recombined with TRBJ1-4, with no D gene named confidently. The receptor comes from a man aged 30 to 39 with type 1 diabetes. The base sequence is TGTGCCAGCAGCTTACGAGAGACTAATGAAAAACTGTTTTTT. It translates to CASSLRETNEKLFF.